This T cell receptor beta chain originates from a study of human T cells and chemical hapten exposure. Study at large: Across the whole study, which lasted around 25 weeks, patients were given diphenylcyclopropenone on the scalp once a week. Study outcomes and limitations: Higher patch test scores went with higher counts of PT1 expanded TCRs.

The library labeled individual cDNA molecules by adding unique molecular identifiers to them. TCRdb reprocessed the RACE reads with MiXCR, giving one entry per CDR3 protein. This table holds around 380,000 distinct CDR3 sequences, approximately 5.1% found once. Time point described: patch test 1, 2 weeks after DPC sensitization. As to treatment: therapeutic diphenylcyclopropenone sensitization with weekly scalp DPC. This clonotype was seen a handful of times. The antigen is undetermined. V trimming: 7 bases; J trimming: 5 bases; junction bases outside the gene matches: 9. This CDR3 has 15 amino acids. V usage is TRBV12-3 or TRBV12-4 and J usage is TRBJ1-5; 9 nucleotides line up with TRBD1. The receptor was isolated from a woman aged 45-59 years with alopecia areata. Some clones in this sample may be carry-over from other donors' samples. The sample in question was whole blood, obtained in connection with sensitization to the hapten diphenylcyclopropenone (DPC). The CDR3: CASNRGQGRDQPQHF. The CDR3 nucleotides read TGTGCCAGCAATCGCGGACAGGGGCGCGATCAGCCCCAGCATTTT.